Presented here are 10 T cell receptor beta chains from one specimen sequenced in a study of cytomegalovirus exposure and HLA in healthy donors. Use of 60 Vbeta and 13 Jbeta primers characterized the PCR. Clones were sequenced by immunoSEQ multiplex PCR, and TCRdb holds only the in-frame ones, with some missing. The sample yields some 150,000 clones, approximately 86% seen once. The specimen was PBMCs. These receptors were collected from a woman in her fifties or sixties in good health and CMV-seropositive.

CDR3 sequence (DNA): TGTGCCAGCAGCTTAGGGATACAGAAGACTGAAAAACTGTTTTTT. This gives the protein CASSLGIQKTEKLFF. The rearrangement uses TRBV7-9 and TRBJ1-4; D uncertain. The germline V gene encodes CDR1 SEHNR and CDR2 FQNEAQ (reference sequence). The CDR3 has 15 residues. Trimming took off 1 base at V and 7 bases at J, with 13 bases between the two ends.

CDR3 nucleotides: TGTGCCAGCAGCCAAGAAATAAACTATGGCTACACCTTC. Protein product: CASSQEINYGYTF. The chain recombines TRBV14 with TRBJ1-2; no firm D call. V gave up 0 bases and J gave up 2 bases, with 4 bases separating them. Germline CDR1 reads SGHDN; CDR2 reads FVKESK. The CDR3 length is 13 residues.

The CDR3 here is CASRPQSSYEQYF. DNA for the CDR3: TGTGCCAGCAGACCACAGAGCTCCTACGAGCAGTACTTC. The chain uses TRBV14 and TRBJ2-7, with D hard to call. V was shortened by 6 bases and J by 0 bases, with 9 bases between the two germline ends. The CDR3 is made up of 13 amino acids. CDR1 SGHDN and CDR2 FVKESK come from the germline V gene. Looking up the rest from reference TRBV14 and TRBJ2-7 gives the full variable domain: EAGVTQFPSHSVIEKGQTVTLRCDPISGHDNLYWYRRVMGKEIKFLLHFVKESKQDESGMPNNRFLAERTGGTYSTLKVQPAELEDSGVYFCASRPQSSYEQYFGPGTRLTVT.

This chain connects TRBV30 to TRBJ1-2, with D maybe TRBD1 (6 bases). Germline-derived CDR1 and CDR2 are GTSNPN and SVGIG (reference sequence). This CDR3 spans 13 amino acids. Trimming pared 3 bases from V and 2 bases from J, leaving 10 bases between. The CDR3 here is CAWSGTGNYGYTF. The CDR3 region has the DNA TGTGCCTGGAGCGGCACAGGGAACTATGGCTACACCTTC.

The CDR3 DNA follows: TGTGCCAGCAGCGTAAGACATGATAACACCGGGGAGCTGTTTTTT. Encoded protein: CASSVRHDNTGELFF. This chain joins TRBV9 and TRBJ2-2; D ambiguous. V was cut by 1 base and J by 2 bases, with 9 bases left in between. Germline loops: CDR1 SGDLS, CDR2 YYNGEE. The length of the CDR3 is 15 residues. The variable domain in full, completed from reference TRBV9 and TRBJ2-2, reads DSGVTQTPKHLITATGQRVTLRCSPRSGDLSVYWYQQSLDQGLQFLIQYYNGEERAKGNILERFSAQQFPDLHSELNLSSLELGDSALYFCASSVRHDNTGELFFGEGSRLTVL.

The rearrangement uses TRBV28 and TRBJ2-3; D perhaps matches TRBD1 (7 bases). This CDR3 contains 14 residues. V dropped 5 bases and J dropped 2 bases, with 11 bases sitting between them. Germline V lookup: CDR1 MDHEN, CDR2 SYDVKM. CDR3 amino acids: CASSQEGATDTQYF. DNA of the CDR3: TGTGCCAGCAGTCAGGAGGGGGCCACAGATACGCAGTATTTT.

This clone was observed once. The CDR3 DNA reads TGCGCCAGCAGCCATAATAATGAAGAGACCCAGTACTTC. As protein: CASSHNNEETQYF. The chain joins TRBV4-1 to TRBJ2-5; D is ambiguous. The CDR3 is 13 amino acids. Germline V gene data show CDR1 as MGHRA and CDR2 as YSYEKL. V lost 3 bases and J 3 bases, leaving 8 bases between the germline ends.

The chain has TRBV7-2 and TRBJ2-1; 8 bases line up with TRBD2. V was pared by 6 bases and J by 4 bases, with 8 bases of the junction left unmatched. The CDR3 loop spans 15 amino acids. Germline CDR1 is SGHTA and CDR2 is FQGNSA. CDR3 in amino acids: CASRDPGGPYNEQFF. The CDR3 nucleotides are TGTGCCAGCAGGGACCCGGGGGGGCCTTACAATGAGCAGTTCTTC. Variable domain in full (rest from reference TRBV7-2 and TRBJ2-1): GAGVSQSPSNKVTEKGKDVELRCDPISGHTALYWYRQSLGQGLEFLIYFQGNSAPDKSGLPSDRFSAERTGGSVSTLTIQRTQQEDSAVYLCASRDPGGPYNEQFFGPGTRLTVL.

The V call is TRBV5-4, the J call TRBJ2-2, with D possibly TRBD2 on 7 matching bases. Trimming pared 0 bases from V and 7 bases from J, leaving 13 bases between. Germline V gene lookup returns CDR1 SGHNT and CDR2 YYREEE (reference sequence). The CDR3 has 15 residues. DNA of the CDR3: TGTGCCAGCAGCTTGGCGCGGGGGCTAGACGGGGAGCTGTTTTTT. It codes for CASSLARGLDGELFF.

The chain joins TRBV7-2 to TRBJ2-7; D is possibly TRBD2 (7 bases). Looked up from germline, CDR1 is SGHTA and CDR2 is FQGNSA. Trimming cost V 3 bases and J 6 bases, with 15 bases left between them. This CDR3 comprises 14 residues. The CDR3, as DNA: TGTGCCAGCAGCTTCGGGGGGCTCAGTTCCGAGCAGTACTTC. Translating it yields CASSFGGLSSEQYF.